This TCR beta chain was obtained from a study of T cell responses to AZD1222 COVID-19 vaccine. Study-level results: Of spike-specific TCRs, nearly half reportedly target regions left unmutated in variants.

The CDR3 length is 15 residues. V lost 3 bases, J lost 4 bases, and 7 bases stayed unmatched. Germline-derived CDR1 and CDR2 are SGHRS and YFSETQ. The protocol was immunoSEQ multiplex PCR, while the TCRdb copy is restricted to in-frame clones and leaves out a portion. The table lists 100,000 to 120,000 clones, 70% to 90% of them singletons, with 15% in the top ten. Regarding this clone: What it recognizes is unknown.

Doses given second, at about 4 or about 12 weeks, were pooled. The sequencing used peripheral blood, collected 28 days after the second AZD1222 dose. The sequence came from an adult who received the AZD1222 COVID-19 vaccine. The genes are TRBV5-1 and TRBJ1-3; 7 bases match TRBD1. CDR3 protein: CASSSTGDEGNTIYF. CDR3 DNA sequence: TGCGCCAGCAGCTCCACAGGGGACGAAGGAAACACCATATATTTT.